This T cell receptor beta chain was identified during a study of Ad26.COV2.S vaccination and SARS-CoV-2 variants. Study-wide background: Ad26.COV2.S, an intramuscular injection, was given once or twice 56 days apart. Study-level points and caveats: Spike-specific TCR breadth was greater in vaccine than placebo recipients.

Clones were sequenced by immunoSEQ multiplex PCR, and TCRdb holds only the in-frame ones, with some missing. The data hold 300,000 to 400,000 clones, with 80% to 90% observed a single time. In the case of this clone: Antigen: not known. Other DNA sequences in this sample translate to the same CDR3.

Germline V gene sequence: CDR1 SGHRS, CDR2 YFSETQ. The CDR3 is made up of 14 amino acids. The junction had 1 base not matched to a gene; V was cut back by 0 bases and J by 2 bases. Treatment given: some 20 received Ad26.COV2.S at low or high dose, single or two shots; several received placebo; per-sample allocation not given. Specimen acquisition occurred on day 63 following the initial vaccine or placebo injection. V gene TRBV5-1 combines with J gene TRBJ2-5; 7 positions agree with TRBD1. The sample was peripheral blood, taken in a trial of Ad26.COV2.S vaccine versus placebo. This TCR derives from a person aged 18-65 years who received the Ad26.COV2.S COVID-19 vaccine or a placebo. CDR3 DNA sequence: TGCGCCAGCAGCTTGGCCAGGGGGCAAGAGACCCAGTACTTC. It encodes CASSLARGQETQYF.